This T cell receptor (beta chain) was recorded in a study of vaccination effects on CD4 cells after COVID-19. Overall study: Every participant took two doses of the BNT162b2 or mRNA-1273 vaccine.

In the case of this clone: The antigen is unknown.

Under the ViraFEST assay, PBMC were stimulated with viral peptide pools so that antigen-specific CD4+ T cells expanded. Sequencing was performed afterwards. The culture ran for 10 days, and then CD4+ T cells were isolated. Previously uninfected by SARS-CoV-2, the vaccine recipients also showed negative nucleocapsid antibodies. Each culture well received a few million PBMC. These cells were then cultured in IMDM with approximately 10 IU/ml IL-2 and 10 ug/ml peptides. On days 3 and 7, fresh IL-2 medium replaced half the medium. General study results and limits: Whether induced by infection or by vaccine, clones showed marked clonal contraction late after vaccination.

The CDR3 covers 16 residues. CDR1 and CDR2 from the germline V gene are SGDLS and YYNGEE. V shed 2 bases and J shed 5 bases, with 19 bases lying between them. TCRdb's table, derived via immunoSEQ multiplex PCR, lists solely in-frame clones and lacks some. Of about 41,000 clones listed, around 67% were seen once; the top ten hold approximately 30%. The chain couples TRBV9 to TRBJ1-2; D unclear. The sequence came from a human donor who received a COVID-19 vaccine. The sample consisted of CD4+ T cells from PBMCs cultured with HCoV-OC43 spike peptides, taken before COVID-19 vaccination. The subset here: HCoV-OC43 spike overlapping peptide pool stimulation. The CDR3 sequence is CASSVSFGGRGYGYTF. DNA of the CDR3: TGTGCCAGCAGCGTGAGTTTCGGAGGACGAGGGTATGGCTACACCTTC.